These 9 T cell receptor beta chains came from one sample sequenced in a study of early T cells in non-severe SARS-CoV-2 infection. Each CDR3 protein gets one entry after TCRdb re-called the 5' RACE reads with MiXCR. The sample includes tens of thousands of distinct CDR3 sequences, under 15% of them seen just once. The sample consisted of whole blood. These receptors were collected from an adult who was a healthcare worker with PCR-confirmed SARS-CoV-2 infection or an uninfected control (not recorded which).

This clonotype has a count of ten or more. The chain joins TRBV5-1 to TRBJ2-7, with D maybe TRBD1 (6 bases). Trimming stripped 0 bases from V and 5 bases from J, with 18 bases between. Germline V gene sequence: CDR1 SGHRS, CDR2 YFSETQ. This CDR3 contains 16 residues. Here the CDR3 reads CASSLVRTDPGDEQYF. The DNA for the CDR3 is TGCGCCAGCAGCTTGGTTCGGACTGACCCAGGGGACGAGCAGTACTTC.

This clonotype showed up many times. This chain joins TRBV2 and TRBJ2-1; D gene uncertain. Trimming took 3 bases from V and 3 from J, leaving 12 bases between them. The CDR3 spans 15 residues. CDR1 and CDR2 from the germline V gene are SNHLY and FYNNEI. The CDR3 here is CASSEGGISYNEQFF. In DNA form, the CDR3 reads TGTGCCAGCAGTGAGGGTGGGATTAGCTACAATGAGCAGTTCTTC.

Many counts were recorded for this clonotype. The chain has TRBV11-2 and TRBJ2-7; 8 positions match TRBD2. The CDR3 extends over 15 amino acids. V lost 5 bases to trimming and J lost 4 bases; unmatched junction nucleotides: 10. Germline V gene sequence: CDR1 SGHAT, CDR2 FQNNGV. The CDR3 sequence is CASSPTWASGYEQYF. CDR3 bases: TGTGCCAGCAGCCCCACGTGGGCTAGCGGGTACGAGCAGTACTTC.

At least ten counts were recorded for this clonotype. V is TRBV6-5 and J is TRBJ1-5, with D unclear. V lost 0 bases and J 3 bases, leaving 9 bases between the germline ends. Germline V gene lookup returns CDR1 MNHEY and CDR2 SVGAGI. This CDR3 spans 15 amino acids. Here the CDR3 DNA reads TGTGCCAGCAGTTACTCGTCCAGCCACAATCAGCCCCAGCATTTT. Protein: CASSYSSSHNQPQHF.

There are many counts of this clonotype. The chain carries TRBV6-2 or TRBV6-3 and TRBJ1-5; weak D call: TRBD1 (5 bases). V lost 7 bases and J 3 bases, leaving 10 bases between the germline ends. There are 13 residues in the CDR3. Germline loops: CDR1 MNHEY, CDR2 SVGEGT. The CDR3 bases are TGTGCCAGCACATCGACAGCCAATCAGCCCCAGCATTTT. Its protein is CASTSTANQPQHF.

This clonotype was detected many times. The chain combines TRBV6-2 or TRBV6-3 with TRBJ1-1; D possibly corresponds to TRBD1 (6 bases). The ends were cut back, 2 bases at V and 5 bases at J, with 15 bases in the middle. CDR1 is MNHEY, CDR2 SVGEGT, per germline. CDR3 length equals 15 residues. The CDR3 coding sequence is TGTGCCAGCAGTTACATACAGGGTGGGGGAACTGAAGCTTTCTTT. Translation: CASSYIQGGGTEAFF.

The sample holds many counts of this clonotype. The V gene is TRBV29-1, the J gene TRBJ2-1, with D unresolved. CDR3 length: 11 residues. CDR1 is SQVTM, CDR2 ANQGSEA, per germline. The ends were cut back, 1 base at V and 3 bases at J, with 1 base in the middle. CDR3 sequence (DNA): TGCAGCGTTGAAGTCTACAATGAGCAGTTCTTC. It is translated as CSVEVYNEQFF.

This clonotype was seen ten or more times. V gene TRBV7-9 combines with J gene TRBJ2-1; 12 nucleotides align to TRBD1. CDR3 length equals 15 residues. J was trimmed by 7 bases and V by 5 bases; bases with no gene match: 6. The germline gives CDR1 SEHNR, CDR2 FQNEAQ (reference sequence). The CDR3 loop reads CASSAGQGAQNEQFF. The CDR3 DNA follows: TGTGCCAGCAGCGCGGGACAGGGGGCGCAAAATGAGCAGTTCTTC.

This clonotype has at least ten counts. This rearrangement joins TRBV30 to TRBJ2-7, with 15 bases matching TRBD2. The ends lost 6 bases at V and 1 base at J; junction bases unmatched: 7. CDR1 is GTSNPN and CDR2 is SVGIG in the germline V gene (reference sequence). This CDR3 is 16 amino acids long. CDR3 DNA: TGTGCCTGCAGGACTAGCGGGAGGGTTGGATCCTACGAGCAGTACTTC. Amino acid sequence: CACRTSGRVGSYEQYF.